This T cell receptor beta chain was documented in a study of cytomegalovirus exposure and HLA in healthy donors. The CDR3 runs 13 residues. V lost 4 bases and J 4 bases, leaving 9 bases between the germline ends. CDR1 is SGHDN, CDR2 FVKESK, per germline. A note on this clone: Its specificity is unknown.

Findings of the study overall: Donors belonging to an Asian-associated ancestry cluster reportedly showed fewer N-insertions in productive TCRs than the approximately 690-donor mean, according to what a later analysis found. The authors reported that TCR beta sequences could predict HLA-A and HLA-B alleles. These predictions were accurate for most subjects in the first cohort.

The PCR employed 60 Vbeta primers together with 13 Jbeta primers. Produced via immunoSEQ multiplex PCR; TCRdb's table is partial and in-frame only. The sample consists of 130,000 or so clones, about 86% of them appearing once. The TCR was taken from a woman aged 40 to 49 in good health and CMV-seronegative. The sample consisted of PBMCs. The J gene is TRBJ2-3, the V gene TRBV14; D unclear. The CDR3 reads CASSPFLADTQYF. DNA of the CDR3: TGTGCCAGCAGCCCTTTTCTCGCAGATACGCAGTATTTT.